This TCR beta chain was identified during a study of blood T cell repertoires in COVID-19. Germline values: CDR1 SNHLY, CDR2 FYNNEI. This CDR3 is 14 amino acids long. The J segment lost 0 bases and the V segment lost 9 bases, leaving 5 bases of the junction unmatched. Original processing notes: The assay estimated nucleated cells by amplifying reference gene primers. Using immunoSEQ multiplex PCR, the repertoire was profiled, and TCRdb retains in-frame clones only, with some absent. V and J calls and clone size are copied from that table; D and trimming were computed from the DNA. The table has around 140,000 clones, approximately 80% seen once.

The receptor was derived from a woman aged 60 to 75 with active or convalescent COVID-19. The rearrangement uses TRBV2 and TRBJ2-1, with 7 bases identical to TRBD2. The sequenced sample was peripheral blood. The CDR3 loop reads CASGGGSSYNEQFF. For the CDR3, the DNA is TGTGCCAGTGGGGGGGGGAGCTCCTACAATGAGCAGTTCTTC.